One TCR beta chain is described in this entry. The antigen is unknown. Each CDR3 protein is one row after TCRdb ran MiXCR on the RT-PCR reads. The table lists a few hundred thousand distinct CDR3 sequences, around 20% of them singletons, with about 9.3% in the top ten. With V trimmed by 4 bases and J by 10 bases, 7 bases remained unmatched. From germline, CDR1 is SEHNR and CDR2 FQNEAQ (reference sequence). This CDR3 is 14 amino acids long. This entry is derived from a study of response to subunit inactivated influenza vaccine. Study observations and caveats: Seasonal influenza vaccination, on each occasion, was suggested by the authors to recruit few new T cells.

This material consisted of PBMCs from blood, taken approximately 20 months after vaccination. The chain employs TRBV7-9 and TRBJ1-4; TRBD1 agrees at 9 bases. This clonotype was sampled from a man aged 45 to 75 who received an inactivated influenza vaccine. The CDR3 reads CASSSGTGLIKLFF. CDR3 coding DNA: TGTGCCAGCAGCTCGGGGACAGGGTTGATAAAACTGTTTTTT. Variable domain in full (rest from reference TRBV7-9 and TRBJ1-4): DTGVSQNPRHKITKRGQNVTFRCDPISEHNRLYWYRQTLGQGPEFLTYFQNEAQLEKSRLLSDRFSAERPKGSFSTLEIQRTEQGDSAMYLCASSSGTGLIKLFFGSGTQLSVL.